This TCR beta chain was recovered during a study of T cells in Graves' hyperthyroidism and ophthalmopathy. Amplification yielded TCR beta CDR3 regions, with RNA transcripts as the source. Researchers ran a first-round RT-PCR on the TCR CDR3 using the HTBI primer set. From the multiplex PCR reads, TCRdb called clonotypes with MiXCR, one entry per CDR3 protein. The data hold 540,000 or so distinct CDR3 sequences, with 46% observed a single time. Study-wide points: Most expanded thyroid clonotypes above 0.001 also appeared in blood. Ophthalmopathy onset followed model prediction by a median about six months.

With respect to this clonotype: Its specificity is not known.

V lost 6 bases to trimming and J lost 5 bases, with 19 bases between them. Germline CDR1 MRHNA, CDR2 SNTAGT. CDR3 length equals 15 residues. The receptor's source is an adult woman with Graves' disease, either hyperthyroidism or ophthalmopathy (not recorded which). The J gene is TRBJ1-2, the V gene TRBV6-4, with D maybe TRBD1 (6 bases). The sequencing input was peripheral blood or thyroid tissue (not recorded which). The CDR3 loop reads CASSLDRGGAYGYTF. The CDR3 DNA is TGTGCCAGCAGCTTAGACCGTGGGGGGGCTTATGGCTACACCTTC.